This entry features one TCR beta chain sequence. Its antigen target is currently unknown. No qualities accompany the bases; no much larger clone lies one base away. The data belong to a study of blood T cell repertoires in COVID-19 (dated by TCRdb to 2020 to 2022). A note on the overall study: Collaborator samples came from the United States, Italy and Spain and covered acute and convalescent phases of COVID-19. The material from the prospective study consisted of cDNA or gDNA derived from T cells, B-cell-depleted T cells, or PBMCs. Subjects who had been exposed to COVID-19, were actively infected with it, or had recovered from it provided the deeply sampled blood TCRbeta repertoires that made up the dataset. A freely available public database, intended as a resource for researchers studying the immune response to SARS-CoV-2, is where the repertoires were released. Samples were obtained from the ongoing ImmuneRACE study (first 160 participants) and from roughly 1,300 subjects provided by 6 global collaborators. A de-identified subject ID, COVID-19 status, age in years and sex were almost always included in the sample metadata. Where available, HLA class I and class II types were taken from metadata supplied by the sample provider and were not determined by assay-based typing.

The germline V gene yields SGHAT for CDR1 and FQNNGV for CDR2. Trimming takes 6 bases off V and 2 bases off J; junction bases not matched to a gene: 14. Its CDR3 holds 18 amino acids, cysteine through phenylalanine. Only CDR3 DNA remains: 54 bases, in frame from the first base. TCRbeta CDR3 regions were amplified from genomic DNA by means of the immunoSEQ Assay, a bias-controlled multiplex PCR. The study's processing was this. The number of nucleated cells in each sample was estimated from the amplification of reference gene primers within the assay. To quantify the absolute abundance of each unique TCRbeta CDR3 rearrangement, sequence reads were collapsed and filtered. For each sample, productive Simpson clonality was calculated as the square root of Simpson's diversity index over productive rearrangements. The table comes from immuneACCESS by way of TCRdb, which keeps in-frame sequences with V and J called. Part of the clones is missing from these tables; in studies checked, under half for an unresolved V gene and the rest for unknown reasons. V and J calls and clone size are copied from that table; D and trimming were computed from the DNA. The sample profile shows 310,000 or so clones; around four fifths of them were found once. About 1.2% of the sample goes to the ten largest clones.

Overall study outcomes, separate from this receptor: Clinical and demographic metadata were provided uncurated, with the amount varying by source and participant.

Collaborating institutions collected whole blood in K2EDTA tubes following their own protocols. Collaborator samples were shipped for TCRbeta analysis as frozen whole blood, isolated PBMCs, or DNA extracted from either sample type. The sequence was collected from a woman between 45 and 65 years old with acute or convalescent COVID-19. The rearrangement combines TRBV11-2 with TRBJ1-1; TRBD1 agrees with 11 junctional bases. The source material was peripheral blood. The DNA is TGTGCCAGCAGTTACACCCGGCGGGACAGGGGGTTAAACACTGAAGCTTTCTTT. Its translation is CASSYTRRDRGLNTEAFF.